This T cell receptor beta chain was sequenced for a study of T cells expressing NK-cell markers. On the study more broadly: CD3+CD56+NKG2C+, CD3+CD56+NKG2C- and CD3+CD56-NKG2C+ T cells, once sorted, supplied the TCR beta repertoires.

For TCR beta, cDNA was produced by 5'RACE template switching with UMIs. TCRdb re-called the 5' RACE reads, yielding one record per CDR3 amino acid sequence without DNA. Its table records 550,000 or so distinct CDR3 sequences. CDR1 SGHRS and CDR2 YFSETQ come from the germline V gene. The CDR3 contains 16 residues. The sequence was obtained from a man younger than 35 in good health. The V call is TRBV5-1, the J call TRBJ2-2; TCRdb gives TRBD1 as the D gene, but with no DNA this cannot be confirmed. Sequencing was carried out using blood T cells: a sorted CD56 or NKG2C T cell subset, CD4+ or CD8+ T cells, or bulk PBMC T cells (not recorded which). CDR3 in amino acids: CASSLGGDGVTGELFF.